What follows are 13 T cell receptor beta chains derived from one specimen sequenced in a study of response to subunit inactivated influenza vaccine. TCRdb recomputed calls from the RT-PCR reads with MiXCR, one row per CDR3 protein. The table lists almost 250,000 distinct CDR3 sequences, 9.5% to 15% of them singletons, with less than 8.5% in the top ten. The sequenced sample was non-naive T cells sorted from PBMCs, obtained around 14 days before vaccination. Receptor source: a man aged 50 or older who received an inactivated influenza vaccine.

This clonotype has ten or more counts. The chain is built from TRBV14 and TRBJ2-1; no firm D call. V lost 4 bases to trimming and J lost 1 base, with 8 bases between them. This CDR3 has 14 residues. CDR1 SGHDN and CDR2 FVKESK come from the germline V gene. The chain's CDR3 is CASSPGFSYNEQFF. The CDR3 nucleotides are TGTGCCAGCAGCCCCGGGTTTTCCTACAATGAGCAGTTCTTC.

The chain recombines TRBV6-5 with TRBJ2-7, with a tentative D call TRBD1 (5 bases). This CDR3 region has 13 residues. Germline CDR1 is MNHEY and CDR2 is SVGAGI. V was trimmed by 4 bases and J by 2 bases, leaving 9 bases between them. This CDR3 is CASSLTGTYEQYF. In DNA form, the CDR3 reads TGTGCCAGCAGTTTAACAGGAACCTACGAGCAGTACTTC.

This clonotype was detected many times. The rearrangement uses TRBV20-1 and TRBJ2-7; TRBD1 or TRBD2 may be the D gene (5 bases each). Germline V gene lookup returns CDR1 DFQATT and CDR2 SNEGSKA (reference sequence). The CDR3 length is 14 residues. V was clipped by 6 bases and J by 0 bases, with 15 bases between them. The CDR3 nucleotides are TGCAGTGCACTGGGGACGGGAAGCTCCTACGAGCAGTACTTC. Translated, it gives CSALGTGSSYEQYF.

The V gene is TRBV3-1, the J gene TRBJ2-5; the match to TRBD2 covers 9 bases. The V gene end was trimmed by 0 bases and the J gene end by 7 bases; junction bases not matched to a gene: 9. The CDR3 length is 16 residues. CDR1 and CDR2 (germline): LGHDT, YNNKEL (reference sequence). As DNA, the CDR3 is TGTGCCAGCAGCCAAGATGTAGGATCACTAGCGGGGACCCAGTACTTC. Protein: CASSQDVGSLAGTQYF.

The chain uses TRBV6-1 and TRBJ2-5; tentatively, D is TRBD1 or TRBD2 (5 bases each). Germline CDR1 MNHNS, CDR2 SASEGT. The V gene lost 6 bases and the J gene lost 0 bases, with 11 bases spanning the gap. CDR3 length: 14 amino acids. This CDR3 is CASSAGAYQETQYF. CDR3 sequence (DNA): TGTGCCAGCAGCGCCGGGGCTTACCAAGAGACCCAGTACTTC.

Here the CDR3 DNA reads TGTGCCACCAGTGGGGAAAAGCGGGGGGCTTTCCAAGAGACCCAGTACTTC. This gives the protein CATSGEKRGAFQETQYF. The chain recombines TRBV24-1 with TRBJ2-5; 9 bases align to TRBD2. J was trimmed by 1 base and V by 5 bases; bases with no gene match: 10. The CDR3 has 17 residues. The V gene's germline CDR1 is KGHDR and CDR2 SFDVKD.

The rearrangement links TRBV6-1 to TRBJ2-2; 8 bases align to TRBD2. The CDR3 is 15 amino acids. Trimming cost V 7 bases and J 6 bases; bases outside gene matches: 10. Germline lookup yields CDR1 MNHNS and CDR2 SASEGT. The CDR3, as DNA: TGTGCCAGCAAGGGGGGACTAGTTTTATCCGGGGAGCTGTTTTTT. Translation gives CASKGGLVLSGELFF.

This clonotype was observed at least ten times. Written as DNA, the CDR3 is TGTGCCAGCAGCCCTCTTCCCGGGGATACGCAGTATTTT. Translated: CASSPLPGDTQYF. The chain couples TRBV12-3 or TRBV12-4 to TRBJ2-3; D gene uncertain. This CDR3 is built from 13 residues. V was clipped by 6 bases and J by 6 bases, with 13 bases between them.

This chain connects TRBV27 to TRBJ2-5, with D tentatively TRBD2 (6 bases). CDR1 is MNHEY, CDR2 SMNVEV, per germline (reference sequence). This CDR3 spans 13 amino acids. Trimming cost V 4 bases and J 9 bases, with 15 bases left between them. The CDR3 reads CASSWRDGDAQYF. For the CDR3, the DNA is TGTGCCAGCAGTTGGAGGGACGGGGACGCCCAGTACTTC.

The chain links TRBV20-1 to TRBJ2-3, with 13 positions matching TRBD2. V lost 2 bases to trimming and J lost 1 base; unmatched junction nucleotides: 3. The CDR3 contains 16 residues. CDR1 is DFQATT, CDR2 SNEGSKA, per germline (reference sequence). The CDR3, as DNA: TGCAGTGCTAGATCCGGGACTAGCGGGGGCACAGATACGCAGTATTTT. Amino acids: CSARSGTSGGTDTQYF.

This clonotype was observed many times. CDR3 in DNA: TGCGCCAGCAAGGACGGGGCCTACGAGCAGTACTTC. This gives the protein CASKDGAYEQYF. The chain carries TRBV5-1 and TRBJ2-7, with D perhaps matching TRBD2 (5 bases). Germline V CDR1 and CDR2: SGHRS, YFSETQ. The V and J ends lost 6 bases and 2 bases respectively, with 9 bases between them. The CDR3 is made up of 12 amino acids.

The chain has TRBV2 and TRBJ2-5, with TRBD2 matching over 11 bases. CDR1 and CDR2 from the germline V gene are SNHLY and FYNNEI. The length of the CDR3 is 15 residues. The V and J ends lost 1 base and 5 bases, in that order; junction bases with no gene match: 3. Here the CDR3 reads CASSEVSGRAETQYF. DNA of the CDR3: TGTGCCAGCAGTGAAGTTAGCGGGAGGGCGGAGACCCAGTACTTC.

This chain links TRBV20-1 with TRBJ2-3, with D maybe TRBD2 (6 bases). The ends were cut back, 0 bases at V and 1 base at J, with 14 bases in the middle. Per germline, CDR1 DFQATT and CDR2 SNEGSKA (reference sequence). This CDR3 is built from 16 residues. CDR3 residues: CSARDLPGLRTDTQYF. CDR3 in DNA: TGCAGTGCTAGAGATTTACCGGGACTGCGCACAGATACGCAGTATTTT.